This TCR beta chain was recovered during a study of T cell repertoires in cytomegalovirus infection (dated by TCRdb to about 2019). About the full investigation: Peptide stimulations targeted recently identified HLA-C-restricted CMV epitopes, whose presentation resists viral immunomodulation, together with well-studied HLA-B-restricted epitopes. Donor HLA type was relevant to the analysis, as public TCR beta signatures indicated carriage of CMV infection together with the matching HLA type.

The sample's treatment or condition label, in plain terms: in vitro stimulation with specific CMV peptide epitopes to enrich CMV-specific T cells. Sequencing took place on an Illumina HiSeq 1500. TCRdb reprocessed the public reads (quality trimming at Q25 with fastp, clone calling with MiXCR) and kept in-frame beta chains. Rows are unified per CDR3 protein, each entry keeping the most common DNA and genes. The sample contains 90,000 to 120,000 distinct CDR3 sequences, around 45% of them found a single time. Around 70% of the sample is taken by the ten largest. The V end gives up 3 bases and the J end 0 bases, leaving 8 bases in the junction not matched to a gene. From the cysteine up to the phenylalanine, the CDR3 has a length of 17 residues. The only DNA kept is the CDR3, 51 bases in frame from the first base. The germline V gene encodes CDR1 LNHDA and CDR2 SQIVND (reference sequence). General conclusions and limits of the study: The ex vivo response was dominated by HLA-C-restricted CMV-specific TCR beta clonotypes, and the single most frequent clonotype in two of eight donors was supplied by these HLA-C-restricted clonotypes. In both this cohort and an independent roughly 350-donor cohort, the cumulative frequency of public TCR beta family members distinguished carriers of CMV infection plus the relevant HLA type.

On this clonotype: This clone's antigen is unknown. No qualities accompany the bases; no much larger clone lies one base away.

This TCR was recovered from a human donor in good health (CMV status not recorded). Some clones in this sample may be carry-over from other donors' samples. Sequenced here: CD8+ T cells from cultured PBMCs, sampled from culture after CMV antigen stimulation. In this chain, TRBV19 is recombined with TRBJ2-5, with TRBD1 identical over 9 junction bases. The CDR3 in this case is CASSILRGQGYQETQYF. The bases are TGTGCCAGTAGTATTCTCCGTGGACAGGGGTACCAAGAGACCCAGTACTTC.